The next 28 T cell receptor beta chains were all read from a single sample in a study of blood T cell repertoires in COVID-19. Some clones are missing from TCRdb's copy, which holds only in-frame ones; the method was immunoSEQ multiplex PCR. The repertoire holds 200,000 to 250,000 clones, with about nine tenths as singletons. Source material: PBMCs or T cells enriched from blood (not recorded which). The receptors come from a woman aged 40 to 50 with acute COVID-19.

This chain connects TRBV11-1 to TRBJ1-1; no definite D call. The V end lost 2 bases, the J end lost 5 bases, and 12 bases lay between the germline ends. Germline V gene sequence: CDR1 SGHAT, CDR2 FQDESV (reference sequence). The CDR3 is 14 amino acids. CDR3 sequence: CASSLLTVRTEAFF. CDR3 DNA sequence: TGTGCCAGCAGCTTATTAACAGTTCGTACTGAAGCTTTCTTT.

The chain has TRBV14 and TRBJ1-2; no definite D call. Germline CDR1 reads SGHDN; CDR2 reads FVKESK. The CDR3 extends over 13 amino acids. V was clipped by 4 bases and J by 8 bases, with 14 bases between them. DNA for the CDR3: TGTGCCAGCAGCCCCCTAAAGCCGGGGGGCTACACCTTC. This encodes CASSPLKPGGYTF.

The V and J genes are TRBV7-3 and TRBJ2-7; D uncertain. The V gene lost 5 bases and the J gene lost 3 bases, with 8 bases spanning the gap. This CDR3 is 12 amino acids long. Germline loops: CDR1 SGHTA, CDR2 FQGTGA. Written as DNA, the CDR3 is TGTGCCAGCAGCCCTAATGGCTACGAGCAGTACTTC. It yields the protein CASSPNGYEQYF.

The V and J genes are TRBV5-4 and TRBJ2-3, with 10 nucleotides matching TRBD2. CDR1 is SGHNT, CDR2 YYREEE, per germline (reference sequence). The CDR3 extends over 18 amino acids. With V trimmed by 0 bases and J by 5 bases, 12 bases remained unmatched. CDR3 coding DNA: TGTGCCAGCAGCTTGGAGTGGGGACTAGCGACGCCGATAGATACGCAGTATTTT. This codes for CASSLEWGLATPIDTQYF.

CDR3 coding DNA: TGTGCCAGCAGCCAAGTAGTCTCGCCTGGAGAGACCCAGTACTTC. Residues: CASSQVVSPGETQYF. V gene TRBV3-1 (or the pseudogene TRBV3-2) combines with J gene TRBJ2-5; D gene uncertain. With 1 base removed from V and 4 bases from J, the gap between germline ends came to 13 bases. Germline V gene lookup returns CDR1 LGHDT and CDR2 YNNKEL (reference sequence). The CDR3 is made up of 15 amino acids.

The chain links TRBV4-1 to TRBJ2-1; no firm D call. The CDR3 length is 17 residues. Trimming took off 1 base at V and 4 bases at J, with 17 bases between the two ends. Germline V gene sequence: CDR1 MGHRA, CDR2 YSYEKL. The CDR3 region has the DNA TGCGCCAGCAGCCAAGGCCCCCTTGGTCCCGGGTACAATGAGCAGTTCTTC. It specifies CASSQGPLGPGYNEQFF.

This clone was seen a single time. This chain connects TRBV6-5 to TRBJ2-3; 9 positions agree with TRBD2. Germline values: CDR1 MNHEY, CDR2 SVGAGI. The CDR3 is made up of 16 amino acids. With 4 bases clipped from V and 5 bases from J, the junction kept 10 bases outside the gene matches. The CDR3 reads CASSSTPSGERDTQYF. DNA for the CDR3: TGTGCCAGCAGTTCCACCCCTAGCGGGGAGAGAGATACGCAGTATTTT.

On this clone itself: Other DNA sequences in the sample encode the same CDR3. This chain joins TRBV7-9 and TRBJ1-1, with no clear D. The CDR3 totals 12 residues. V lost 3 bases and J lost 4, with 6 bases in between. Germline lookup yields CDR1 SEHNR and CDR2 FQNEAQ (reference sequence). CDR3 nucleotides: TGTGCCAGCAGCTTGCGGGGCACTGAAGCTTTCTTT. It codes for CASSLRGTEAFF.

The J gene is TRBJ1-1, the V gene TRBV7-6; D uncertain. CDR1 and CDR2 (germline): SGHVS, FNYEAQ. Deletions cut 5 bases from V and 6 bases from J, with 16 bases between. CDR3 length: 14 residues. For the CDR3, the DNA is TGTGCCAGCAGCGCCCGGACTCTTCCCCCTGAAGCTTTCTTT. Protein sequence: CASSARTLPPEAFF.

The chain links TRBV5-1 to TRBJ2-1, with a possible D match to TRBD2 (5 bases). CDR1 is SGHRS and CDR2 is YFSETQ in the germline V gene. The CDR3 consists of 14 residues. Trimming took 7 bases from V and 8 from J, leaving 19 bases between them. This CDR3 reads CASRPTLAGDEQFF. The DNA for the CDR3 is TGCGCCAGCCGCCCTACTCTGGCGGGCGATGAGCAGTTCTTC.

This CDR3 reads CASMVGDTEAFF. The CDR3 DNA follows: TGTGCCAGCATGGTCGGGGACACTGAAGCTTTCTTT. The chain couples TRBV6-5 to TRBJ1-1; no clear D gene. CDR1 is MNHEY, CDR2 SVGAGI, per germline. CDR3 size: 12 residues. V lost 7 bases and J 3 bases, leaving 9 bases between the germline ends.

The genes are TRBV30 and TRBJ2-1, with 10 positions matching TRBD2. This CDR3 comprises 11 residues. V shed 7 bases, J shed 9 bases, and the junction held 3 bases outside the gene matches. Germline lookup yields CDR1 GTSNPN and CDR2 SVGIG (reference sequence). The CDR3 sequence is CASERGGEQFF. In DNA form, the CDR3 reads TGTGCCTCAGAGCGGGGGGGTGAGCAGTTCTTC.

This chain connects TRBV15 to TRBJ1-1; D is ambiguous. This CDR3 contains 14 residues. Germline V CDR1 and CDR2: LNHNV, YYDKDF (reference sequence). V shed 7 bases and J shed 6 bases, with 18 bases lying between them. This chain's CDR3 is CATTTVRTEPEAFF. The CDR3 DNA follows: TGTGCCACCACAACGGTCCGCACCGAACCTGAAGCTTTCTTT. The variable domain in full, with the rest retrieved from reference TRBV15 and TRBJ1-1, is DAMVIQNPRYQVTQFGKPVTLSCSQTLNHNVMYWYQQKSSQAPKLLFHYYDKDFNNEADTPDNFQSRRPNTSFCFLDIRSPGLGDTAMYLCATTTVRTEPEAFFGQGTRLTVV.

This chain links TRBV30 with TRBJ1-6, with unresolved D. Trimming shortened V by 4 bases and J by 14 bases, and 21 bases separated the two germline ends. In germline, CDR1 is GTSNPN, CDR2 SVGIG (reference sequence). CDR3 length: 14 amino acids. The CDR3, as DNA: TGTGCCTGGATCCCTGTAGTCCCCCCCAGGACCCTCCACTTT. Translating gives CAWIPVVPPRTLHF.

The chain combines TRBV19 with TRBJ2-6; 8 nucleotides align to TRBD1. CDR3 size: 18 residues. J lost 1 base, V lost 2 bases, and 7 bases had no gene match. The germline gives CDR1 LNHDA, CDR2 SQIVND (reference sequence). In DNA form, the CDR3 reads TGTGCCAGTAGTATAAGACAGGGGACCCCTTCTGGGGCCAACGTCCTGACTTTC. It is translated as CASSIRQGTPSGANVLTF. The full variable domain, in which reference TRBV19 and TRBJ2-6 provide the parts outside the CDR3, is DGGITQSPKYLFRKEGQNVTLSCEQNLNHDAMYWYRQDPGQGLRLIYYSQIVNDFQKGDIAEGYSVSREKKESFPLTVTSAQKNPTAFYLCASSIRQGTPSGANVLTFGAGSRLTVL.

Here the CDR3 reads CASRLDWAGAQANYGYTF. CDR3 DNA sequence: TGTGCAAGTCGCTTAGATTGGGCAGGGGCCCAAGCTAACTATGGCTACACCTTC. The rearrangement links TRBV12-2 to TRBJ1-2; TRBD1 is taken as the D call from the table, unchecked against the DNA. TRBV12-2 is a documented pseudogene. The CDR3 runs to 18 residues.

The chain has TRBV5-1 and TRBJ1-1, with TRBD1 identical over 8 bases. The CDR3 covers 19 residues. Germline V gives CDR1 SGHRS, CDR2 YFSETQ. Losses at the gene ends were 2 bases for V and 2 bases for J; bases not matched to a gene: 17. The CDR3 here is CASSFSDREVLFTNTEAFF. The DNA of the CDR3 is TGCGCCAGCAGCTTCTCGGACAGGGAAGTACTTTTTACTAACACTGAAGCTTTCTTT.

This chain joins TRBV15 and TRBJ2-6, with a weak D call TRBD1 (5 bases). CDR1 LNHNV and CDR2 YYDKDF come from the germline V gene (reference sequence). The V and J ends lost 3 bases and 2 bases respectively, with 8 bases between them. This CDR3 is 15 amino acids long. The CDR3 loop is CATSSRVPGANVLTF. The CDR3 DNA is TGTGCCACCAGCAGCAGGGTCCCTGGGGCCAACGTCCTGACTTTC.

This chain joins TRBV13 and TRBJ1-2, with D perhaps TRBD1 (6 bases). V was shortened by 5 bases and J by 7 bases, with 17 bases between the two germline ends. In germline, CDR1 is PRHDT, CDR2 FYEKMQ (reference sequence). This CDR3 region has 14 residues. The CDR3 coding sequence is TGTGCCAGCAGCCCGACTCGGACAGAGGCTGGCTACACCTTC. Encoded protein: CASSPTRTEAGYTF.

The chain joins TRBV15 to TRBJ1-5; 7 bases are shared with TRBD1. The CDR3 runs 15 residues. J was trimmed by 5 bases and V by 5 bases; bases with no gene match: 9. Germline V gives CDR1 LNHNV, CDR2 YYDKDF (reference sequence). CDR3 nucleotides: TGTGCCACCAGCGTAGAACAGGGGAGGCATCAGCCCCAGCATTTT. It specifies CATSVEQGRHQPQHF.

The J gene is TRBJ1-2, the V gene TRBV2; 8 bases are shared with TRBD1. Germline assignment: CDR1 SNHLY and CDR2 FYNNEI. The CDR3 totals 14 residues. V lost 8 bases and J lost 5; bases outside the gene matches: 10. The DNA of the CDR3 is TGTGCCAGCCTTGACAGGGGATCCGTATATGGCTACACCTTC. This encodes CASLDRGSVYGYTF.

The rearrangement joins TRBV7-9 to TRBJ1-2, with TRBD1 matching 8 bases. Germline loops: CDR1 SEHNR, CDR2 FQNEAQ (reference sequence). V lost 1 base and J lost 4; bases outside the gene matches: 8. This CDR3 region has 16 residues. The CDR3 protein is CASSLGGTGLSYGYTF. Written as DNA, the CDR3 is TGTGCCAGCAGCTTAGGGGGGACAGGACTATCCTATGGCTACACCTTC.

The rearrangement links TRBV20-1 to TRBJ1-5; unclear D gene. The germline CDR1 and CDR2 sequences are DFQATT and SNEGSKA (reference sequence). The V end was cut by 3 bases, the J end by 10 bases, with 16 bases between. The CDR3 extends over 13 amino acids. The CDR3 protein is CSASARSLVPQHF. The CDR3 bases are TGCAGTGCTAGTGCCAGGTCCCTTGTACCCCAGCATTTT.

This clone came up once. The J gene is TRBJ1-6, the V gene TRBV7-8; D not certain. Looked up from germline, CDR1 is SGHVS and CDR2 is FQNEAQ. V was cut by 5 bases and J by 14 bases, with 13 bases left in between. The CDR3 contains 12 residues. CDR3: CASSGGAEALHF. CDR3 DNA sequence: TGTGCCAGCAGCGGAGGCGCGGAAGCCCTCCACTTT.

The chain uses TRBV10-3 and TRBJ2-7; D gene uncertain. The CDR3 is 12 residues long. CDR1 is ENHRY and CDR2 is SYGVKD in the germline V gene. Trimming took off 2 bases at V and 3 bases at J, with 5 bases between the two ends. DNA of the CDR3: TGTGCCATCAGTGAGGGGCTCTACGAGCAGTACTTC. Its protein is CAISEGLYEQYF.

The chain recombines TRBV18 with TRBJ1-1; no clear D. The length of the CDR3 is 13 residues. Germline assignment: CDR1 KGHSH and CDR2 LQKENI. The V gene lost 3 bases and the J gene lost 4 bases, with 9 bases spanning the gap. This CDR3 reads CASSPYGGTEAFF. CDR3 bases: TGTGCCAGCTCACCTTACGGAGGCACTGAAGCTTTCTTT.

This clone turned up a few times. CDR3 nucleotides: TGCAGCGCTCCACGGGATCAGCCCCAGCATTTT. It is translated as CSAPRDQPQHF. The chain carries TRBV29-1 and TRBJ1-5, with unresolved D. Germline lookup yields CDR1 SQVTM and CDR2 ANQGSEA. V was trimmed by 7 bases and J by 5 bases, leaving 9 bases between them. The CDR3 sequence is 11 residues long.

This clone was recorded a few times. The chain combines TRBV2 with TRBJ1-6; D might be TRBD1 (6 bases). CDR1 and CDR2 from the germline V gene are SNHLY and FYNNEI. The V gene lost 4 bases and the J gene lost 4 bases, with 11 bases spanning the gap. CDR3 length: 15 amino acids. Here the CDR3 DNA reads TGTGCCAGCAGTGGAAACAGGGTATATAATTCACCCCTCCACTTT. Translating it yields CASSGNRVYNSPLHF.